The 10 T cell receptor beta chains below all came from one sample that was sequenced in a study of cytomegalovirus exposure and HLA in healthy donors. The PCR ran on 60 Vbeta and 13 Jbeta primers. Clones were sequenced by immunoSEQ multiplex PCR, and TCRdb holds only the in-frame ones, with some missing. The sample lists 150,000 to 200,000 clones, around 85% occurring once. The sequenced sample was PBMCs. All receptors derive from a man in his fifties or sixties in good health and CMV-seronegative.

This sequence joins TRBV6-5 and TRBJ1-6, with a tentative D call TRBD1 (6 bases). Deletions cut 2 bases from V and 7 bases from J, with 15 bases between. Germline V gene data show CDR1 as MNHEY and CDR2 as SVGAGI. The CDR3 spans 16 residues. CDR3 region: CASSYDPGTPNSPLHF. The CDR3 bases are TGTGCCAGCAGTTACGACCCCGGGACACCCAATTCACCCCTCCACTTT.

The rearrangement uses TRBV7-9 and TRBJ2-7; TRBD1 might be the D (5 bases). The DNA end is a closer match to TRBJ2-1, so the J assignment may be wrong. Germline CDR1 SEHNR, CDR2 FQNEAQ (reference sequence). This CDR3 is 14 amino acids long. The CDR3 region has the DNA TGTGCCAGCAGCTTAAGGGGCGCGGACAATGAGCAGTTCTTC. It translates to CASSLRGADNEQFF.

J is TRBJ1-2 and V is TRBV19; no clear D. The germline CDR1 and CDR2 sequences are LNHDA and SQIVND (reference sequence). V dropped 3 bases and J dropped 8 bases, with 16 bases sitting between them. The CDR3 runs to 14 residues. In nucleotides, the CDR3 is TGTGCCAGTAGTATCCGAGAAACTTCTCGGGGCTACACCTTC. Translating gives CASSIRETSRGYTF.

The rearrangement joins TRBV5-1 to TRBJ2-7, with 8 bases matching TRBD1. Trimming removed 3 bases from V and 4 bases from J; junction bases left unmatched: 6. The CDR3 has 14 residues. Germline CDR1 SGHRS, CDR2 YFSETQ. This CDR3 is CASSSGGGGYEQYF. For the CDR3, the DNA is TGCGCCAGCAGCTCAGGGGGCGGTGGATACGAGCAGTACTTC.

The chain carries TRBV6-1 and TRBJ1-6, with D hard to call. This CDR3 region has 15 residues. V dropped 0 bases and J dropped 2 bases, with 5 bases sitting between them. Germline CDR1 MNHNS, CDR2 SASEGT. The CDR3 protein is CASSEAQTYNSPLHF. CDR3 bases: TGTGCCAGCAGTGAAGCGCAGACCTATAATTCACCCCTCCACTTT.

The rearrangement uses TRBV6-5 and TRBJ1-1, with 10 positions matching TRBD1. CDR1 MNHEY and CDR2 SVGAGI come from the germline V gene. The CDR3 contains 15 residues. V lost 4 bases to trimming and J lost 2 bases; unmatched junction nucleotides: 4. The CDR3 bases are TGTGCCAGCAGTTCGGGACAGGGGCTTAACACTGAAGCTTTCTTT. Residues: CASSSGQGLNTEAFF.

This chain links TRBV18 with TRBJ2-1; D is unclear. Germline CDR1 is KGHSH and CDR2 is LQKENI. V was cut by 3 bases and J by 0 bases, with 6 bases left in between. This CDR3 has 14 amino acids. CDR3 in amino acids: CASSPSSSYNEQFF. The CDR3, as DNA: TGTGCCAGCTCACCTAGTAGCTCCTACAATGAGCAGTTCTTC.

J is TRBJ1-5 and V is TRBV7-8; D gene unclear. The CDR3 runs to 15 residues. The V end was cut by 4 bases, the J end by 7 bases, with 17 bases between. Germline CDR1 is SGHVS and CDR2 is FQNEAQ. Here the CDR3 DNA reads TGTGCCAGCAGCTCGCCTAACAGTCCCCGGCAGCCCCAGCATTTT. This encodes CASSSPNSPRQPQHF.

This chain uses TRBV4-1 with TRBJ2-2; 8 bases map to TRBD2. The CDR3 has 15 residues. Germline CDR1 reads MGHRA; CDR2 reads YSYEKL. V lost 3 bases and J lost 5; bases outside the gene matches: 5. The CDR3 DNA reads TGCGCCAGCAGCCAGCCCGGGGGGGCGACCGGGGAGCTGTTTTTT. Its translation is CASSQPGGATGELFF.

Of note for this clone: Other DNA sequences in the sample encode the same CDR3. The chain's CDR3 is CASSPEGGVSNYGYTF. CDR3 bases: TGTGCCAGCAGCCCGGAGGGGGGGGTGTCTAACTATGGCTACACCTTC. This rearrangement joins TRBV5-6 to TRBJ1-2, with D possibly being TRBD1 (6 bases). CDR1 is SGHDT and CDR2 is YYEEEE in the germline V gene. Deletions cut 4 bases from V and 0 bases from J, with 16 bases between. This CDR3 is 16 amino acids long.